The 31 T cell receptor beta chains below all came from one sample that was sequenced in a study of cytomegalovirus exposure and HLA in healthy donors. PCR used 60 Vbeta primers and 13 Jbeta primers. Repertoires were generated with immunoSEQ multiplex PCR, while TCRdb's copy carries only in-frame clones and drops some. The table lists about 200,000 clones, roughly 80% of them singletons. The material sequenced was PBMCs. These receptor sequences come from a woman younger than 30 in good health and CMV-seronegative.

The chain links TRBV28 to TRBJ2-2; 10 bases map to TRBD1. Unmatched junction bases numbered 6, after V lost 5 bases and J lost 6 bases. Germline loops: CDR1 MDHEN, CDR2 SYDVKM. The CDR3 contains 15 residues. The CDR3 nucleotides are TGTGCCAGCAGTCTGCAGGGACAGGGGCCCGGGGAGCTGTTTTTT. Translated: CASSLQGQGPGELFF.

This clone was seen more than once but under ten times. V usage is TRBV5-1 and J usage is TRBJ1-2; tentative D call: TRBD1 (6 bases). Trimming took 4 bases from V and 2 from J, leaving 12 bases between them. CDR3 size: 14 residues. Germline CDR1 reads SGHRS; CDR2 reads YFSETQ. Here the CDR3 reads CASSPGQINYGYTF. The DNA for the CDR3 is TGCGCCAGCAGCCCCGGACAGATAAACTATGGCTACACCTTC.

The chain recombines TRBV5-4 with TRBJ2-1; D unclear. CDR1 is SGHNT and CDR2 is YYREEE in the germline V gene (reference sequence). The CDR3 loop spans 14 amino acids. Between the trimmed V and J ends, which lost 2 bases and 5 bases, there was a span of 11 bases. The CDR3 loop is CASSLRTANNEQFF. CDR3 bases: TGTGCCAGCAGCTTAAGAACAGCCAACAATGAGCAGTTCTTC.

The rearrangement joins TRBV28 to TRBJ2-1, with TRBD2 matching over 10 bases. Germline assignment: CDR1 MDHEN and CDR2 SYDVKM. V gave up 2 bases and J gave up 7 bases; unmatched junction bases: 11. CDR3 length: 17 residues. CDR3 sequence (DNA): TGTGCCAGCAGTTTAGGACTAGCGGCCCCCCTTCGGAATGAGCAGTTCTTC. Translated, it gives CASSLGLAAPLRNEQFF.

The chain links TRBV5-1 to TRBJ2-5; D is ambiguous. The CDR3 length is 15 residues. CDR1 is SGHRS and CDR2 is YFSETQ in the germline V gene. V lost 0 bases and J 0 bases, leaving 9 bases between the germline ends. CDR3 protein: CASSLVAPYQETQYF. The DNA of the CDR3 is TGCGCCAGCAGCTTGGTTGCGCCGTACCAAGAGACCCAGTACTTC.

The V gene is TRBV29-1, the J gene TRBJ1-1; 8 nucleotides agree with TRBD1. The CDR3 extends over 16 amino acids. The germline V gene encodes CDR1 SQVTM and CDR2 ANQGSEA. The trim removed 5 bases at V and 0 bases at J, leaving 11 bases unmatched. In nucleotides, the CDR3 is TGCAGCGTTTGGGGAGGGACAGGCTTCCTGAACACTGAAGCTTTCTTT. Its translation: CSVWGGTGFLNTEAFF.

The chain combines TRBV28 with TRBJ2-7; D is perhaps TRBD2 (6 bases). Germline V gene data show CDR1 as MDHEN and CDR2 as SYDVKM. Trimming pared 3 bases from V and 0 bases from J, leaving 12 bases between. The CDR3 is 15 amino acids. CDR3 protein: CASSFGGRSSYEQYV. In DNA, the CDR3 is TGTGCCAGCAGTTTCGGGGGACGGAGCTCCTACGAGCAGTACGTC.

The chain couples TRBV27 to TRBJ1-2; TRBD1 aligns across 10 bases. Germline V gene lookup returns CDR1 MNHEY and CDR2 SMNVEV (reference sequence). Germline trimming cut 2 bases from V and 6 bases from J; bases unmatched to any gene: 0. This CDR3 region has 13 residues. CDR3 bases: TGTGCCAGCAGTTTAGACAGGGGGCATGGCTACACCTTC. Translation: CASSLDRGHGYTF.

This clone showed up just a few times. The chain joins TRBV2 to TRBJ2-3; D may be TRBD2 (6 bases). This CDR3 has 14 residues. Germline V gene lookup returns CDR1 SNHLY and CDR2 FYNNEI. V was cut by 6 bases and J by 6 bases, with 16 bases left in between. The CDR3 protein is CASRGYEGRDTQYF. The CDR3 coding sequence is TGTGCCAGCAGGGGGTATGAGGGGAGGGATACGCAGTATTTT.

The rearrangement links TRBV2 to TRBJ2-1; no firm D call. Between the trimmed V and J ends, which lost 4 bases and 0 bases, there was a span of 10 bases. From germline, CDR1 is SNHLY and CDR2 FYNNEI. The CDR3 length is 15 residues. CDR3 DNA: TGTGCCAGCAGTGCAGCGTACAGCTCCTACAATGAGCAGTTCTTC. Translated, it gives CASSAAYSSYNEQFF.

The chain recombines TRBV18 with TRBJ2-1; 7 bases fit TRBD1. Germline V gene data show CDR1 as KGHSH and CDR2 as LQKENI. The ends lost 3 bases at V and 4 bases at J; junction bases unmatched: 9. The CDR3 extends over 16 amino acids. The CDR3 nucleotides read TGTGCCAGCTCACCTCTAAACCGGGACAGATACAATGAGCAGTTCTTC. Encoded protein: CASSPLNRDRYNEQFF.

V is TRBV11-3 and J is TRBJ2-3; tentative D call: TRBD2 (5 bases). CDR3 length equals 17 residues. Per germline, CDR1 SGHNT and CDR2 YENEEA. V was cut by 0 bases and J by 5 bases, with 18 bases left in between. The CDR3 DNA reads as TGTGCCAGCAGCTTAGAAGGCGTCCGGGATGGTGGAGATACGCAGTATTTT. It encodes CASSLEGVRDGGDTQYF.

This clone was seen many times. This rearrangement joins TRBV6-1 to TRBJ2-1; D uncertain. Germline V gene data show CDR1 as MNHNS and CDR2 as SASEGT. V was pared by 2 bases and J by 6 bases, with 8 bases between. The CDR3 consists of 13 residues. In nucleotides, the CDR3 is TGTGCCAGCAGTGAACTAGTCCCCAATGAGCAGTTCTTC. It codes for CASSELVPNEQFF.

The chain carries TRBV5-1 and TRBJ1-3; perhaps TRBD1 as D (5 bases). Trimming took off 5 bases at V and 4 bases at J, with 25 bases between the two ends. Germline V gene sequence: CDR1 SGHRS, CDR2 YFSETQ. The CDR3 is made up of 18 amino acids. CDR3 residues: CASSEGYQGWGAGNTIYF. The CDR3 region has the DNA TGCGCCAGCAGTGAAGGTTATCAGGGATGGGGTGCAGGAAACACCATATATTTT.

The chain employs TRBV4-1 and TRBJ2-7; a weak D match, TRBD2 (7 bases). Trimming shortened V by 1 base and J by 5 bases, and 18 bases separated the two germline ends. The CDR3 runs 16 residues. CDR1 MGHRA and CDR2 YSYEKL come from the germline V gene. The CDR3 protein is CASSQVRGGDGDEQYF. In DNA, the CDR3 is TGCGCCAGCAGCCAAGTGAGAGGGGGGGACGGCGACGAGCAGTACTTC.

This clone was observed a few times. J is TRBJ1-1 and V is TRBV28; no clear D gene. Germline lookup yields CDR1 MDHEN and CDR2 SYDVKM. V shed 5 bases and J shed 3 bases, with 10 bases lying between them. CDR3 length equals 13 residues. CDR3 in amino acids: CASSRVRDTEAFF. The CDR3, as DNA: TGTGCCAGCAGTCGGGTCCGTGACACTGAAGCTTTCTTT.

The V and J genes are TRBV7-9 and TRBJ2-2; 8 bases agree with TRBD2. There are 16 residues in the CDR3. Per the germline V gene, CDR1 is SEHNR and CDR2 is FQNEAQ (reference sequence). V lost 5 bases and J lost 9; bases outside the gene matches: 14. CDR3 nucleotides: TGTGCCAGCAGCACATCCGGGACTAGTCGTTCCCGGGAGCTGTTTTTT. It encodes CASSTSGTSRSRELFF.

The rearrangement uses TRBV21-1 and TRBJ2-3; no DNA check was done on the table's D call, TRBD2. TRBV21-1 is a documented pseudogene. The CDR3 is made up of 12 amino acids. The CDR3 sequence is CASTPGTDTQYF. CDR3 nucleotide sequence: TGTGCCAGCACTCCGGGGACAGATACGCAGTATTTT.

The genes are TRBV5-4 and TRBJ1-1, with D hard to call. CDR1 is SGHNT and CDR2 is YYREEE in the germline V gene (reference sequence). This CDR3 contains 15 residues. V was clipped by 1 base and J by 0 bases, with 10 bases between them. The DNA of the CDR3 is TGTGCCAGCAGCTTGATCGGGGTGGTGAACACTGAAGCTTTCTTT. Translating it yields CASSLIGVVNTEAFF.

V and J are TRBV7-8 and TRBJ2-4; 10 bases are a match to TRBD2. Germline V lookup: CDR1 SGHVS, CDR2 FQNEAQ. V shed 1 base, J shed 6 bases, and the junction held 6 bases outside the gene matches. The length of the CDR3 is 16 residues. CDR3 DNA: TGTGCCAGCAGCTTAGGAGTCGTAGCGGGAGGAAACATTCAGTACTTC. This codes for CASSLGVVAGGNIQYF.

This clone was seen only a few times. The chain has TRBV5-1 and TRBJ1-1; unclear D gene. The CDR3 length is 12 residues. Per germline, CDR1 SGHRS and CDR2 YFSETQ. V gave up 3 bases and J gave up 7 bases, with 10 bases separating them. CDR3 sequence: CASSSEGVEAFF. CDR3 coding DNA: TGCGCCAGCAGCTCTGAGGGCGTTGAAGCTTTCTTT.

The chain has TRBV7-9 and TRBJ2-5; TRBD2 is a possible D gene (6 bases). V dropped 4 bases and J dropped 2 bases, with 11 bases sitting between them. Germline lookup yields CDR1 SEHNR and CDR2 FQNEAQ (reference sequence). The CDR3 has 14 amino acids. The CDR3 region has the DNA TGTGCCAGCAGCTCTCCGACTAGACAAGAGACCCAGTACTTC. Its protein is CASSSPTRQETQYF. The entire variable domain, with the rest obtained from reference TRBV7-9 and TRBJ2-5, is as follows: DTGVSQNPRHKITKRGQNVTFRCDPISEHNRLYWYRQTLGQGPEFLTYFQNEAQLEKSRLLSDRFSAERPKGSFSTLEIQRTEQGDSAMYLCASSSPTRQETQYFGPGTRLLVL.

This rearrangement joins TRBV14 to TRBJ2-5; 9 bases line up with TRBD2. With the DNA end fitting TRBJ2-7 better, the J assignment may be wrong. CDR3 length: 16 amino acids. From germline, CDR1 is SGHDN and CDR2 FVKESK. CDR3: CASSLGGTSFTYEQYF. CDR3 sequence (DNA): TGTGCCAGCAGTCTAGGCGGGACTAGCTTCACCTACGAGCAGTACTTC.

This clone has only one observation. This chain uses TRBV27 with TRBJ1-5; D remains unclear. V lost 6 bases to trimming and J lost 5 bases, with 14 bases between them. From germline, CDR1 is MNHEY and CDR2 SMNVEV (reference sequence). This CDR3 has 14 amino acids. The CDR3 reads CASRPGWADQPQHF. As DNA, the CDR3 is TGTGCCAGCAGGCCGGGGTGGGCGGATCAGCCCCAGCATTTT.

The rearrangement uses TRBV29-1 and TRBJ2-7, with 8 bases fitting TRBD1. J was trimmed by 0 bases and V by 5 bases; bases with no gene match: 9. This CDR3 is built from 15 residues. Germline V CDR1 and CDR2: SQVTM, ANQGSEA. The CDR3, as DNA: TGCAGCGTTATTGGACAGGGCCACTACTCCTACGAGCAGTACTTC. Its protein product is CSVIGQGHYSYEQYF.

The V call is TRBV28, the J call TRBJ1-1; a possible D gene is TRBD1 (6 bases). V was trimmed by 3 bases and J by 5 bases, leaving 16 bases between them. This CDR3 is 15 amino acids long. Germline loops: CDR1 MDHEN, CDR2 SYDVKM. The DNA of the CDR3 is TGTGCCAGCAGTTTTGGTGTCAGGGGCTCTACTGAAGCTTTCTTT. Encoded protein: CASSFGVRGSTEAFF.

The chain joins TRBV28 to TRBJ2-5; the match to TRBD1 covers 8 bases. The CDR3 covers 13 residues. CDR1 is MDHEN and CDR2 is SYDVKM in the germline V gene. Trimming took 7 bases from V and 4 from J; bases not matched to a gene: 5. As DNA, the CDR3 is TGTGCCAGCAAATGGACAGGGACAGAGACCCAGTACTTC. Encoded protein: CASKWTGTETQYF. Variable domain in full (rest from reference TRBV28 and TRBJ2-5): DVKVTQSSRYLVKRTGEKVFLECVQDMDHENMFWYRQDPGLGLRLIYFSYDVKMKEKGDIPEGYSVSREKKERFSLILESASTNQTSMYLCASKWTGTETQYFGPGTRLLVL.

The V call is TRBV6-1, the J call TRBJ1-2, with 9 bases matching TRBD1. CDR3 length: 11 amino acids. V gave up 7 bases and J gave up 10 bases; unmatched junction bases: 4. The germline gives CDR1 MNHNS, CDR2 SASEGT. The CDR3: CASTTGGLYTF. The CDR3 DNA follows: TGTGCCAGCACGACAGGGGGTCTCTACACCTTC.

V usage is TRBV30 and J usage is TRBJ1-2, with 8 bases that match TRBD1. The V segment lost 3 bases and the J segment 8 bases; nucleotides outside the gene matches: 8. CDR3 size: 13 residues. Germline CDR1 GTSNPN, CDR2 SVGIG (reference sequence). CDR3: CAWRADRGDGYTF. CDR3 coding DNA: TGTGCCTGGAGGGCCGACAGGGGAGACGGCTACACCTTC. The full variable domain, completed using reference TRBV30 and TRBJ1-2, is SQTIHQWPATLVQPVGSPLSLECTVEGTSNPNLYWYRQAAGRGLQLLFYSVGIGQISSEVPQNLSASRPQDRQFILSSKKLLLSDSGFYLCAWRADRGDGYTFGSGTRLTVV.

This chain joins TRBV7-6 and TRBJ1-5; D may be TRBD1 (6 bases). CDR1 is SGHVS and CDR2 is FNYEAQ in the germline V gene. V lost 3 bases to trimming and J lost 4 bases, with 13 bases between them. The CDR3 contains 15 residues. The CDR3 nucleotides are TGTGCCAGCAGCTTGGGGGCCGACTTAAATCAGCCCCAGCATTTT. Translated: CASSLGADLNQPQHF.

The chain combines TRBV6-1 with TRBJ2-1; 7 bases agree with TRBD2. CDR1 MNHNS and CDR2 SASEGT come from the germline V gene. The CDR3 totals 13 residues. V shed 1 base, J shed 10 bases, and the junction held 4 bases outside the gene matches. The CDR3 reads CASSEGDSGEQFF. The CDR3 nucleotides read TGTGCCAGCAGTGAAGGGGATAGCGGGGAGCAGTTCTTC.